Listed below are T cell receptor beta chains from one sample, sequenced in a study of OX40 agonist ivuxolimab in advanced cancers. Clones were read by immunoSEQ multiplex PCR, and TCRdb kept only the in-frame ones, dropping some. This sample carries some 46,000 clones, roughly 89% of them seen once, and the ten largest clones take about 14%. The starting material was CD4+ or CD8+ T cells sorted from blood, obtained in a trial of the OX40 agonist ivuxolimab. The receptors shown here come from an adult with an advanced solid tumor such as melanoma, head and neck, liver or kidney cancer. The CDR3 runs from the conserved cysteine through the conserved F or W. Each record gives: V gene, clone size, D gene, J gene, CDR3 DNA, CDR3 protein. A D gene is named only where the DNA matches it firmly. Clone size is given for some rows only: seen once, a few or many times, or a class if the clone is expanded.

V: TRBV10-3
size: few
D: TRBD1
J: TRBJ2-7
DNA: TGTGCCATCAGTGTGGGGACAGGGGCAGCCTACGAGCAGTACTTC
CDR3: CAISVGTGAAYEQYF

V: TRBV7-9
size: few
D: .
J: TRBJ1-1
DNA: TGTGCCAGCAGCCATGGGACATACACTGAAGCTTTCTTT
CDR3: CASSHGTYTEAFF

V: TRBV11-2
size: .
D: TRBD2
J: TRBJ2-7
DNA: TGTGCCAGCAGCTTAAGTCATTGGACTAGCGGATACGAGCAGTACTTC
CDR3: CASSLSHWTSGYEQYF

V: TRBV7-3
size: .
D: .
J: TRBJ1-1
DNA: TGTGCCAGCAGCACAGGGTTGCTGAACACTGAAGCTTTCTTT
CDR3: CASSTGLLNTEAFF

V: TRBV6-5
size: .
D: TRBD2
J: TRBJ2-7
DNA: TGTGCCAGCAGTTACGGTGCTAGCGGGAGCTCCTACGAGCAGTACTTC
CDR3: CASSYGASGSSYEQYF

V: TRBV4-1
size: .
D: TRBD2
J: TRBJ2-3
DNA: TGCGCCAGCAGCCAAGCCGGGACTAGGGGCACAGATACGCAGTATTTT
CDR3: CASSQAGTRGTDTQYF

V: TRBV7-8
size: once
D: .
J: TRBJ2-7
DNA: TGTGCCAGCAGCCCTCGAATACAGGCATACTCCTACGAGCAGTACTTC
CDR3: CASSPRIQAYSYEQYF

V: TRBV5-1
size: .
D: .
J: TRBJ2-7
DNA: TGCGCCAGCAGCAACCAGGGGTACGAGCAGTACTTC
CDR3: CASSNQGYEQYF

V: TRBV5-1
size: once
D: TRBD1
J: TRBJ2-2
DNA: TGCGCCAGCAGCTTGCGGACAGGGGCTCGGACCGGGGAGCTGTTTTTT
CDR3: CASSLRTGARTGELFF

V: TRBV6-6
size: .
D: TRBD1
J: TRBJ2-7
DNA: TGTGCCAGCAGTTACGGGGCCGGGACAGGGACCTACGAGCAGTACTTC
CDR3: CASSYGAGTGTYEQYF

V: TRBV2
size: .
D: TRBD2
J: TRBJ2-3
DNA: TGTGCCAGCAGTGAAGTGGGACTACACACAGATACGCAGTATTTT
CDR3: CASSEVGLHTDTQYF

V: TRBV14
size: .
D: TRBD2
J: TRBJ2-3
DNA: TGTGCCAGCAGCCGGCGGACTAGTGCAGATACGCAGTATTTT
CDR3: CASSRRTSADTQYF

V: TRBV5-1
size: .
D: TRBD2
J: TRBJ2-7
DNA: TGCGCCAGCAGCTTGGGGAGCGGGAGGTCCTCCTACGAGCAGTACTTC
CDR3: CASSLGSGRSSYEQYF

V: TRBV9
size: .
D: .
J: TRBJ2-3
DNA: TGTGCCAGCAGCGTAGTCGGGGGCGCCACAGATACGCAGTATTTT
CDR3: CASSVVGGATDTQYF

V: TRBV5-1
size: .
D: .
J: TRBJ2-7
DNA: TGCGCCAGCAGCTTCGATCCGGACTCCTACGAGCAGTACTTC
CDR3: CASSFDPDSYEQYF

V: TRBV6-5
size: .
D: .
J: TRBJ2-1
DNA: TGTGCCAGCAGTGCCGCGGGATTTGACTACAATGAGCAGTTCTTC
CDR3: CASSAAGFDYNEQFF

V: TRBV30
size: .
D: .
J: TRBJ1-5
DNA: TGTGCCTGGAGTTTCGACCTCATCAATCAGCCCCAGCATTTT
CDR3: CAWSFDLINQPQHF

V: TRBV6-5
size: .
D: TRBD1
J: TRBJ1-4
DNA: TGTGCCAGCAGTCGGGACAGGGAGGCTAATGAAAAACTGTTTTTT
CDR3: CASSRDREANEKLFF

V: TRBV10-3
size: .
D: TRBD1
J: TRBJ2-1
DNA: TGTGCCATCAGGGGACAGGGCCATGAGCAGTTCTTC
CDR3: CAIRGQGHEQFF

V: TRBV27
size: .
D: TRBD2
J: TRBJ2-1
DNA: TGTGCCAGCAGTGTCCCGGGACTAGCGGCCTACAATGAGCAGTTCTTC
CDR3: CASSVPGLAAYNEQFF

V: TRBV30
size: .
D: .
J: TRBJ2-5
DNA: TGTGCCTGGAGCAAAAGGGAGACCCAGTACTTC
CDR3: CAWSKRETQYF

V: TRBV12-5
size: .
D: .
J: TRBJ2-2
DNA: TGTGCTAGTGGTTTGGATACAGGGTTTACCGGGGAGCTGTTTTTT
CDR3: CASGLDTGFTGELFF

V: TRBV30
size: .
D: .
J: TRBJ2-1
DNA: TGTGCCTGGTCAAGGGGGCTAGCGGCTCGCTCCTACAATGAGCAGTTCTTC
CDR3: CAWSRGLAARSYNEQFF

V: TRBV7-8
size: .
D: .
J: TRBJ1-1
DNA: TGTGCCAGCCGACATGAGACGAACACTGAAGCTTTCTTT
CDR3: CASRHETNTEAFF

V: TRBV7-8
size: .
D: TRBD2
J: TRBJ2-1
DNA: TGTGCCAGCAGCTCGCTAGCGGGAAGGATTCAGTTCTTC
CDR3: CASSSLAGRIQFF

V: TRBV6-5
size: .
D: TRBD1
J: TRBJ2-5
DNA: TGTGCCAGCAGCATCGGGACAGGGAGAGAGACCCAGTACTTC
CDR3: CASSIGTGRETQYF

V: TRBV4-2
size: .
D: .
J: TRBJ1-4
DNA: TGTGCCAGCAGCCAAGATAAGGGGCAGGGACGTGAAAAACTGTTTTTT
CDR3: CASSQDKGQGREKLFF

V: TRBV11-2
size: .
D: TRBD1
J: TRBJ1-3
DNA: TGTGCCAGCAGCCCTCGCCAGGACAGGGGTGCAGGGGGAAACACCATATATTTT
CDR3: CASSPRQDRGAGGNTIYF

V: TRBV7-9
size: .
D: .
J: TRBJ2-5
DNA: TGTGCCAGCAGCCACGGGTCTAGCTCTGGAGAGACCCAGTACTTC
CDR3: CASSHGSSSGETQYF

V: TRBV28
size: .
D: TRBD2
J: TRBJ2-1
DNA: TGTGCCAGGGGACTAGCGGGATACAATGAGCAGTTCTTC
CDR3: CARGLAGYNEQFF

V: TRBV29-1
size: .
D: .
J: TRBJ2-3
DNA: TGCAGCGCCCGCCATAGTGGAGATACGCAGTATTTT
CDR3: CSARHSGDTQYF

V: TRBV18
size: .
D: .
J: TRBJ1-4
DNA: TGTGCCAGCCAAGGGGGGTCCACTAATGAAAAACTGTTTTTT
CDR3: CASQGGSTNEKLFF

V: TRBV2
size: once
D: TRBD1
J: TRBJ2-5
DNA: TGTGCCAGCGCCTGGACAGGCCAAGAGACCCAGTACTTC
CDR3: CASAWTGQETQYF

V: TRBV10-1
size: .
D: .
J: TRBJ1-5
DNA: TGCGCCAGCAGCGTCGGGACGTCCCCACCTTTTAATCAGCCCCAGCATTTT
CDR3: CASSVGTSPPFNQPQHF

V: TRBV7-3
size: .
D: .
J: TRBJ2-1
DNA: TGTGCCAGCAGCTTGACTGCGTCTGTTATATTCGATGAGCAGTTCTTC
CDR3: CASSLTASVIFDEQFF

V: TRBV2
size: once
D: .
J: TRBJ1-5
DNA: TGTGCCAGCAGTTTGAGGGCCCATAGCAATCAGCCCCAGCATTTT
CDR3: CASSLRAHSNQPQHF

V: TRBV29-1
size: .
D: .
J: TRBJ2-6
DNA: TGCAGCGTTGATCTGGGCGCCAACGTCCTGACTTTC
CDR3: CSVDLGANVLTF

V: TRBV7-3
size: .
D: TRBD1
J: TRBJ2-5
DNA: TGTGCCAGCAGCCTGGACGGGGGACAGGGAGAGACCCAGTACTTC
CDR3: CASSLDGGQGETQYF

V: TRBV19
size: .
D: TRBD2
J: TRBJ2-3
DNA: TGTGCCAGTAGTGAAGTAGCGGGAGTTGTAGATACGCAGTATTTT
CDR3: CASSEVAGVVDTQYF

V: TRBV28
size: .
D: TRBD1
J: TRBJ1-5
DNA: TGTGCCAGCAGTCGACAGGGGGCCGGCAATCAGCCCCAGCATTTT
CDR3: CASSRQGAGNQPQHF

V: TRBV28
size: .
D: .
J: TRBJ2-5
DNA: TGTGCCAGCAGACCTCTCCTTAGGGAGACCCAGTACTTC
CDR3: CASRPLLRETQYF

V: TRBV19
size: .
D: .
J: TRBJ1-1
DNA: TGTGCCAGTACCCCACGCAGGGAGCAGGGGACTGAAGCTTTCTTT
CDR3: CASTPRREQGTEAFF

V: TRBV28
size: .
D: .
J: TRBJ1-2
DNA: TGTGCCAGCAACTTACCAGGGGCGACTACATCTGGCTACACCTTC
CDR3: CASNLPGATTSGYTF

V: TRBV30
size: .
D: .
J: TRBJ1-5
DNA: TGTGCCTGGAGCGGAGGGGGTTTCCAGCCCCAGCATTTT
CDR3: CAWSGGGFQPQHF

V: TRBV19
size: .
D: .
J: TRBJ2-2
DNA: TGTGCCAGTACTTCTGCCACGGGCACCGGGGAGCTGTTTTTT
CDR3: CASTSATGTGELFF

V: TRBV10-3
size: .
D: TRBD2
J: TRBJ2-3
DNA: TGTGCCATCATGCCCCTAGCGGGTGGGACAGATACGCAGTATTTT
CDR3: CAIMPLAGGTDTQYF

V: TRBV7-9
size: .
D: TRBD1
J: TRBJ2-7
DNA: TGTGCCAGCAGCGCACCGGGACAGGGGGATTGGCAGTACTTC
CDR3: CASSAPGQGDWQYF

V: TRBV6-5
size: .
D: .
J: TRBJ2-3
DNA: TGTGCCAGCACCCCGGGGACGAAGATCACAGATACGCAGTATTTT
CDR3: CASTPGTKITDTQYF

V: TRBV9
size: once
D: TRBD2
J: TRBJ2-5
DNA: TGTGCCAGCAGCGTAGGCGGGAGGGCCGGAGAGACCCAGTACTTC
CDR3: CASSVGGRAGETQYF

V: TRBV28
size: .
D: .
J: TRBJ2-5
DNA: TGTGCCAGCGGTTTGGTCGGGTTCGAGACCCAGTACTTC
CDR3: CASGLVGFETQYF

V: TRBV10-1
size: .
D: .
J: TRBJ2-1
DNA: TGCGCCAGCAGTGATGGTAGCGGACATTACAATGAGCAGTTCTTC
CDR3: CASSDGSGHYNEQFF

V: TRBV5-1
size: .
D: TRBD1
J: TRBJ1-2
DNA: TGCGCCAGCAGCTTGGCCGGGACAGGGTACTACACCTTC
CDR3: CASSLAGTGYYTF

V: TRBV6-5
size: .
D: TRBD1
J: TRBJ2-7
DNA: TGTGCCAGCAGTTGGGGACAGGCCACCTACGAGCAGTACTTC
CDR3: CASSWGQATYEQYF

V: TRBV5-1
size: few
D: .
J: TRBJ2-7
DNA: TGCGCCAGCAGCGGCAGTCGGGAGCAGTACTTC
CDR3: CASSGSREQYF

V: TRBV27
size: .
D: TRBD2
J: TRBJ2-2
DNA: TGTGCCAGCAGTTCTCCTAGCGGGACGGGCACCGGGGAGCTGTTTTTT
CDR3: CASSSPSGTGTGELFF